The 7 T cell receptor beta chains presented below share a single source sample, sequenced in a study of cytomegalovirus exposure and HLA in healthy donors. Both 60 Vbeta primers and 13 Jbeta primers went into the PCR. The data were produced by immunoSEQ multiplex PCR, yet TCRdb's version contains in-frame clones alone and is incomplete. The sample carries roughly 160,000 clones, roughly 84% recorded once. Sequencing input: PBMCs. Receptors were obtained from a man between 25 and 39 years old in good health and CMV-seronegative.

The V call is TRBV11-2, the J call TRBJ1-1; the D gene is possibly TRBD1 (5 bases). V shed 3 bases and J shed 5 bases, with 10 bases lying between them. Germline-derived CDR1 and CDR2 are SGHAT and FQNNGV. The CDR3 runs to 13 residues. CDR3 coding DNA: TGTGCCAGCAGCTTTGGGGGGAAGACTGAAGCTTTCTTT. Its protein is CASSFGGKTEAFF.

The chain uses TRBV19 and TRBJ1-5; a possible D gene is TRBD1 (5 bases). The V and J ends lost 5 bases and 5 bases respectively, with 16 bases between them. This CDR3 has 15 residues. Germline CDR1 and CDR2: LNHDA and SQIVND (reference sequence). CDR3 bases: TGTGCCAGTAGTCCCCTAATGGAGGGGTATCAGCCCCAGCATTTT. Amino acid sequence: CASSPLMEGYQPQHF.

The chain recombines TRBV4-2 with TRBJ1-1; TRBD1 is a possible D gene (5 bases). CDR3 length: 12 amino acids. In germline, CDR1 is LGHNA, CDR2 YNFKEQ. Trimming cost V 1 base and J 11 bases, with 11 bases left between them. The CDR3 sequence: CASSQVLGRAFF. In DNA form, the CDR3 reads TGTGCCAGCAGCCAAGTTTTGGGGCGGGCTTTCTTT.

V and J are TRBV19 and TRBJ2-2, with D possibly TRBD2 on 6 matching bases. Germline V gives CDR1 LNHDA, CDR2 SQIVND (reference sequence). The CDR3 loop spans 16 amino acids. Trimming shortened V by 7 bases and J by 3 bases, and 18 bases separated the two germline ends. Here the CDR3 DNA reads TGTGCCAGTATTCTCAGCGGGTTAGTTGACACCGGGGAGCTGTTTTTT. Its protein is CASILSGLVDTGELFF.

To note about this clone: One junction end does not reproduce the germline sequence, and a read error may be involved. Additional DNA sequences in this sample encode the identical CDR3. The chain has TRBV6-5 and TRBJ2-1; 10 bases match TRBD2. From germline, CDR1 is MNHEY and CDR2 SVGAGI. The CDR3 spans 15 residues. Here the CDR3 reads CASSYESSGSHEQFF. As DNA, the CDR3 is TGCGCCAGCAGTTACGAGTCTAGCGGGAGCCATGAGCAGTTCTTC.

The CDR3, as DNA: TGTGCCAGCAGCTTGGGGGCAGGGACTATCGGAAACACCATATATTTT. Protein sequence: CASSLGAGTIGNTIYF. V gene TRBV5-4 combines with J gene TRBJ1-3, with D possibly being TRBD1 (5 bases). Between the trimmed V and J ends, which lost 0 bases and 4 bases, there was a span of 14 bases. The CDR3 runs 16 residues. Germline V CDR1 and CDR2: SGHNT, YYREEE (reference sequence). Full variable domain (remainder filled in from reference TRBV5-4 and TRBJ1-3): ETGVTQSPTHLIKTRGQQVTLRCSSQSGHNTVSWYQQALGQGPQFIFQYYREEENGRGNFPPRFSGLQFPNYSSELNVNALELDDSALYLCASSLGAGTIGNTIYFGEGSWLTVV.

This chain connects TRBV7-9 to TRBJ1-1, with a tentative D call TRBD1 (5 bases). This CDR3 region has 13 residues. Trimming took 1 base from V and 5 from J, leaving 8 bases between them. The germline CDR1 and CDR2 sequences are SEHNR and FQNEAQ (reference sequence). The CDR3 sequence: CASSLGAGTEAFF. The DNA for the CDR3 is TGTGCCAGCAGCTTAGGGGCAGGGACTGAAGCTTTCTTT.